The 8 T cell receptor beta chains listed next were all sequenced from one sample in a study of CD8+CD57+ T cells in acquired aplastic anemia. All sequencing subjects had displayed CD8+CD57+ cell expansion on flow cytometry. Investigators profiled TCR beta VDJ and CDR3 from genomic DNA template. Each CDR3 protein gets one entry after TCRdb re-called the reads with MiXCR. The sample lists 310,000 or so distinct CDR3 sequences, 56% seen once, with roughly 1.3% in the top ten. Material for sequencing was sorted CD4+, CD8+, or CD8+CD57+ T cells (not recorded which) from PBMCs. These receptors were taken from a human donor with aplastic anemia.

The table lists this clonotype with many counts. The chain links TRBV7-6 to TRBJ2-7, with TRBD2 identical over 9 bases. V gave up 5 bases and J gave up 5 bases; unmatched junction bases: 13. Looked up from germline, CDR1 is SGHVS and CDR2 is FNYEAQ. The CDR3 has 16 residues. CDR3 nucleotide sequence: TGTGCCAGCAGCCCACTTGGTAGCGGGAGTGCCAACGAGCAGTACTTC. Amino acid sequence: CASSPLGSGSANEQYF. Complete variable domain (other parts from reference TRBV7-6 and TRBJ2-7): GAGVSQSPRYKVTKRGQDVALRCDPISGHVSLYWYRQALGQGPEFLTYFNYEAQQDKSGLPNDRFSAERPEGSISTLTIQRTEQRDSAMYRCASSPLGSGSANEQYFGPGTRLTVT.

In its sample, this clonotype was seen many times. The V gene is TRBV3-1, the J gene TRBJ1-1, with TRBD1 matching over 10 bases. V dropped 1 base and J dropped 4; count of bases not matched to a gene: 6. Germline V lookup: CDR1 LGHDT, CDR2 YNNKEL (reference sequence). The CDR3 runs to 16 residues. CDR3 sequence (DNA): TGTGCCAGCAGCCAAGGGACAGGGGGTGTAGGCACTGAAGCTTTCTTT. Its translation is CASSQGTGGVGTEAFF.

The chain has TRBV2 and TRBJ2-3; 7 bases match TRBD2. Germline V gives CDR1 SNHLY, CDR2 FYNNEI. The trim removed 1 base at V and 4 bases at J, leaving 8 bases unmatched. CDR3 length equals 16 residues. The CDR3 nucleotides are TGTGCCAGCAGTGAAGGAGGGGAGGGGCTGGCAGATACGCAGTATTTT. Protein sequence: CASSEGGEGLADTQYF.

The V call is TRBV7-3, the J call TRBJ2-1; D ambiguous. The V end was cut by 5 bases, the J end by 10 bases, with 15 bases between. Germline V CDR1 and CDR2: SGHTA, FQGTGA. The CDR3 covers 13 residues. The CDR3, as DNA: TGTGCCAGCAGCGGGGATAACGAAGAAGAGCAGTTCTTC. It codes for CASSGDNEEEQFF.

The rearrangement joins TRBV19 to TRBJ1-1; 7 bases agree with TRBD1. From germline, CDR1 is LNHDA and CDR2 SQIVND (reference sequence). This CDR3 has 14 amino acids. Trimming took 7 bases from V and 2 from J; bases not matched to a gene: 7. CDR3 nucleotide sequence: TGTGCCAGTACCGGGACAGAGCGTAACACTGAAGCTTTCTTT. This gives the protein CASTGTERNTEAFF.

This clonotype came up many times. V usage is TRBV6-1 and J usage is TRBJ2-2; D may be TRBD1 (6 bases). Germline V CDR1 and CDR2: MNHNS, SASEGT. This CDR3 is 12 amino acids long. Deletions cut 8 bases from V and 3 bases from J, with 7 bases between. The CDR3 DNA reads TGTGCCAGCTACAGGGACACCGGGGAGCTGTTTTTT. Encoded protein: CASYRDTGELFF.

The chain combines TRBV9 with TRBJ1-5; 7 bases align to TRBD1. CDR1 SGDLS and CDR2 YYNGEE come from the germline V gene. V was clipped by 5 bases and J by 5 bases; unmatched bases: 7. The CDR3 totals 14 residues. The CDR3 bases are TGTGCCAGCAGTTTGACAGGGATCTATCAGCCCCAGCATTTT. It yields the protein CASSLTGIYQPQHF. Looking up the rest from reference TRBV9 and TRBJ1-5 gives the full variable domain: DSGVTQTPKHLITATGQRVTLRCSPRSGDLSVYWYQQSLDQGLQFLIQYYNGEERAKGNILERFSAQQFPDLHSELNLSSLELGDSALYFCASSLTGIYQPQHFGDGTRLSIL.

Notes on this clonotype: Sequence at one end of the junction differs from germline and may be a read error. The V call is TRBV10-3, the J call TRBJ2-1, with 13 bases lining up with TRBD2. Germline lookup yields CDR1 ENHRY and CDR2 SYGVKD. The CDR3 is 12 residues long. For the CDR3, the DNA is TGTGCTATCACTAGCGGGGGGGGTGAGCAGTCCTTC. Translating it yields CAITSGGGEQSF.